The source of this T cell receptor beta chain is a study of T cells in Graves' hyperthyroidism and ophthalmopathy. At the level of the study: Upon initial diagnosis and before any treatment, peripheral blood was collected.

Amplified regions were TCR beta CDR3 sequences from RNA transcripts. In the first-round RT-PCR of the TCR CDR3, the HTBI primer set was used. Each CDR3 protein is one row after TCRdb ran MiXCR on the multiplex PCR reads. Among fewer than 450,000 distinct CDR3 sequences listed, about 18% were seen once. Orbital computed tomography and thyroid ultrasound, together with serum TRAb and thyroxine and clinical symptoms, were used for diagnoses. This clonotype was counted ten times or more. Its antigen is undetermined. Trimming pared 1 base from V and 4 bases from J, leaving 14 bases between. Germline CDR1 and CDR2: MDHEN and SYDVKM. This CDR3 is built from 16 residues. Study results and limitations: Among thyroid clonotypes expanded above 0.001, most also appeared in blood.

The sequenced sample was blood. The receptor was isolated from a woman younger than 45 with Graves' hyperthyroidism that later progressed to Graves' ophthalmopathy. This chain uses TRBV28 with TRBJ2-1, with a possible D match to TRBD2 (6 bases). The chain's CDR3 is CASSLLGTVDYNEQFF. The CDR3 coding sequence is TGTGCCAGCAGTTTATTAGGGACTGTCGATTACAATGAGCAGTTCTTC. The complete variable domain, with remaining parts taken from reference TRBV28 and TRBJ2-1, reads DVKVTQSSRYLVKRTGEKVFLECVQDMDHENMFWYRQDPGLGLRLIYFSYDVKMKEKGDIPEGYSVSREKKERFSLILESASTNQTSMYLCASSLLGTVDYNEQFFGPGTRLTVL.